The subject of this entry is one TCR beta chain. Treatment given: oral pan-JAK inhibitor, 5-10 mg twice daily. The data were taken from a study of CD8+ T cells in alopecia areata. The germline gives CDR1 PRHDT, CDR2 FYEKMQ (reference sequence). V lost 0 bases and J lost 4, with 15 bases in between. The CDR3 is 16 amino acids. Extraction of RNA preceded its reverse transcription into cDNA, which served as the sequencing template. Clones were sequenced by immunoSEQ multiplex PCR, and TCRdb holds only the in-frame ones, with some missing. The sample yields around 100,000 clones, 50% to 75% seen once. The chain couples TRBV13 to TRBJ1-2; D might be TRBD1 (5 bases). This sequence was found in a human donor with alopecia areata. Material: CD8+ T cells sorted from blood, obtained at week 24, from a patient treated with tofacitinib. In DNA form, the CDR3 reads TGTGCCAGCAGCTTAGGCCACCAAGGGGACGGCTATGGCTACACCTTC. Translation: CASSLGHQGDGYGYTF.